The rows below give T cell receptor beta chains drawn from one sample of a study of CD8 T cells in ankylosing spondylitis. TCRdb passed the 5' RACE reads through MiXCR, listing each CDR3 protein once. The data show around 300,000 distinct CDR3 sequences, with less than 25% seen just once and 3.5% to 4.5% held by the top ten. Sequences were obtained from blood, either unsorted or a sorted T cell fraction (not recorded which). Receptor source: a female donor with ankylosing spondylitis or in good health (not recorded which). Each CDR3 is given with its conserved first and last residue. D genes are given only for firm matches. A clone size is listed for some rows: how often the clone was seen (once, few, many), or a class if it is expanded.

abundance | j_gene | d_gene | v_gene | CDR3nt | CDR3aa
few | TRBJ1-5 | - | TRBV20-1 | TGCAGTGCTAGAGGGCAGAATTTTAATAATCAGCCCCAGCATTTT | CSARGQNFNNQPQHF
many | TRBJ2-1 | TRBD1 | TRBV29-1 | TGCAGCGCGACAGGGGGCATAACAACAAATGAGCAGTTCTTC | CSATGGITTNEQFF
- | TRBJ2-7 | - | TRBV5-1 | TGCGCCAGCAGCTTGCGTCCTGGGGGCGAGCAGTACTTC | CASSLRPGGEQYF
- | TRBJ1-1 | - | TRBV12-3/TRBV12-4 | TGTGCCAGCAGTCTACGGAACCCGAACACTGAAGCTTTCTTT | CASSLRNPNTEAFF
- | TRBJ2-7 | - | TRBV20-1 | TGCAGTGCTAGAAGCCTCGACTACACCTCCTACGAGCAGTACTTC | CSARSLDYTSYEQYF
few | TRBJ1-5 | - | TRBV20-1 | TGCAGTGCTAGAGATCCCCGGGGAGGGAGGCATCAGCCCCAGCATTTT | CSARDPRGGRHQPQHF
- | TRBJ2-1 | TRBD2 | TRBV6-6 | TGTGCCAGCAGTAGGGAGGGTAGGCAGTTCTTC | CASSREGRQFF
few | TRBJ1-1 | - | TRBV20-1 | TGCAGTGCCCAAGCGGGTGGCACTGAAGCTTTCTTT | CSAQAGGTEAFF
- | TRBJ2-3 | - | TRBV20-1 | TGCAGTGCTAGGGGCCGACTTACTAGCACAGATACGCAGTATTTT | CSARGRLTSTDTQYF
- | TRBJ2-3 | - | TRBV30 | TGTGCCTGGAGTTCGACAGATACGCAGTATTTT | CAWSSTDTQYF
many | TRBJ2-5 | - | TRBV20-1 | TGCAGTGCTCCCGAGGCAGGGCGTAGAGAGACCCAGTACTTC | CSAPEAGRRETQYF
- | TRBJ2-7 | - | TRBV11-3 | TGTGCCAGCAGCTTAGACCACTACTACGAGCAGTACTTC | CASSLDHYYEQYF
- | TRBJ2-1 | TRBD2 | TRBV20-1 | TGCAGTGCAACCGGGACTAGCGGGAAGATCTACAATGAGCAGTTCTTC | CSATGTSGKIYNEQFF
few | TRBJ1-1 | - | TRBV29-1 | TGCAGCGTTGTATGGGCCGTAACAGAAGCTTTCTTT | CSVVWAVTEAFF
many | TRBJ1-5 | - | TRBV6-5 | TGTGCCAGCAGTAACAGGGAGGTGGGCAATCAGCCCCAGCATTTT | CASSNREVGNQPQHF
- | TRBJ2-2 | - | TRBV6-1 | TGTGCCAGCGGAAAGCCCATCACCGGGGAGCTGTTTTTT | CASGKPITGELFF
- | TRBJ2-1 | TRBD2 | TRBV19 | TGTGCCAGTAGTATATTGACTAGCGCCCCACACAATGAGCAGTTCTTC | CASSILTSAPHNEQFF